Below are 24 T cell receptor beta chains sequenced from a single sample in a study of T cell responses to AZD1222 COVID-19 vaccine. Libraries were prepared by immunoSEQ multiplex PCR; TCRdb keeps only in-frame clonotypes and omits some of them. The sample contains 84,000 or so clones, 90% of which appear only once. Sequenced material: peripheral blood, taken 28 days after the second AZD1222 dose. These TCRs come from an adult who received the AZD1222 COVID-19 vaccine.

The rearrangement uses TRBV5-6 and TRBJ1-2; the D gene is possibly TRBD1 (5 bases). The CDR3 covers 12 residues. Germline V gene sequence: CDR1 SGHDT, CDR2 YYEEEE. V lost 3 bases, J lost 8 bases, and 11 bases lay in between. CDR3 residues: CASSSRGFGYTF. In DNA form, the CDR3 reads TGTGCCAGCAGCTCGAGGGGATTCGGCTACACCTTC. The full variable domain, with the rest looked up from reference TRBV5-6 and TRBJ1-2, is DAGVTQSPTHLIKTRGQQVTLRCSPKSGHDTVSWYQQALGQGPQFIFQYYEEEERQRGNFPDRFSGHQFPNYSSELNVNALLLGDSALYLCASSSRGFGYTFGSGTRLTVV.

The rearrangement links TRBV7-8 to TRBJ2-1; D tentatively reads TRBD1 or TRBD2 (5 bases each). V lost 4 bases and J lost 13, with 14 bases in between. The CDR3 spans 12 residues. In germline, CDR1 is SGHVS, CDR2 FQNEAQ. As DNA, the CDR3 is TGTGCCAGCAGCTGGGATCAGGGACGTCAGTTCTTC. Protein sequence: CASSWDQGRQFF.

The chain carries TRBV18 and TRBJ1-3, with TRBD1 as a possible D gene (6 bases). This CDR3 contains 17 residues. Trimming left V 2 bases short and J 4 bases short, with 18 bases between. CDR1 and CDR2 (germline): KGHSH, LQKENI. The DNA for the CDR3 is TGTGCCAGCTCACCAACTATCGGACAGCTATCAGGAAACACCATATATTTT. This sequence encodes CASSPTIGQLSGNTIYF.

This rearrangement joins TRBV24-1 to TRBJ1-5, with a tentative D call TRBD1 (6 bases). Trimming removed 6 bases at V and 4 bases at J, with 12 bases between. The V gene's germline CDR1 is KGHDR and CDR2 SFDVKD. The CDR3 is 14 amino acids. The DNA for the CDR3 is TGTGCCACCAGTCGAGGGGGTTCAAATCAGCCCCAGCATTTT. It specifies CATSRGGSNQPQHF.

This clone was observed a single time. The chain combines TRBV14 with TRBJ1-1, with TRBD1 matching over 9 bases. The CDR3 runs 14 residues. V shed 5 bases, J shed 4 bases, and the junction held 5 bases outside the gene matches. The V gene's germline CDR1 is SGHDN and CDR2 FVKESK. DNA for the CDR3: TGTGCCAGCAGCTTCGACAGGGGGGGCACTGAAGCTTTCTTT. The encoded protein is CASSFDRGGTEAFF. Drawing the rest from reference TRBV14 and TRBJ1-1, the complete variable domain is EAGVTQFPSHSVIEKGQTVTLRCDPISGHDNLYWYRRVMGKEIKFLLHFVKESKQDESGMPNNRFLAERTGGTYSTLKVQPAELEDSGVYFCASSFDRGGTEAFFGQGTRLTVV.

This clone was counted a single time. The genes are TRBV30 and TRBJ2-1; 10 positions agree with TRBD2. Looked up from germline, CDR1 is GTSNPN and CDR2 is SVGIG (reference sequence). The CDR3 is made up of 14 amino acids. With 2 bases clipped from V and 3 bases from J, the junction kept 1 base outside the gene matches. CDR3 amino acids: CAWSLAGGYNEQFF. CDR3 nucleotide sequence: TGTGCCTGGAGTTTAGCGGGGGGCTACAATGAGCAGTTCTTC. Drawing the rest from reference TRBV30 and TRBJ2-1, the complete variable domain is SQTIHQWPATLVQPVGSPLSLECTVEGTSNPNLYWYRQAAGRGLQLLFYSVGIGQISSEVPQNLSASRPQDRQFILSSKKLLLSDSGFYLCAWSLAGGYNEQFFGPGTRLTVL.

This clone was counted a few times. CDR3 protein: CASSDTGLNGANVLTF. As DNA, the CDR3 is TGTGCCAGCAGTGACACCGGGTTGAATGGGGCCAACGTCCTGACTTTC. The chain links TRBV6-4 to TRBJ2-6; the D is unclear. V lost 2 bases to trimming and J lost 3 bases, with 11 bases between them. This CDR3 is built from 16 residues. Germline-derived CDR1 and CDR2 are MRHNA and SNTAGT.

The chain employs TRBV10-3 and TRBJ2-3, with 16 bases lining up with TRBD2. The trim removed 7 bases at V and 4 bases at J, leaving 5 bases unmatched. CDR3 size: 16 residues. Per germline, CDR1 ENHRY and CDR2 SYGVKD. CDR3 loop: CAIKGTSGRVADTQYF. CDR3 nucleotides: TGTGCCATCAAAGGGACTAGCGGGAGGGTCGCAGATACGCAGTATTTT.

This chain joins TRBV5-1 and TRBJ1-1, with a weak D call TRBD1 (5 bases). This CDR3 contains 13 residues. The V gene lost 4 bases and the J gene lost 7 bases, with 14 bases spanning the gap. Germline V gene sequence: CDR1 SGHRS, CDR2 YFSETQ. CDR3 in amino acids: CASSTTDDSEAFF. The DNA of the CDR3 is TGCGCCAGCAGCACCACAGATGACAGTGAAGCTTTCTTT.

This clone was found once. The chain uses TRBV7-8 and TRBJ2-3, with TRBD2 matching 8 bases. The CDR3 spans 16 residues. CDR1 is SGHVS, CDR2 FQNEAQ, per germline. Germline trimming cut 2 bases from V and 6 bases from J; bases unmatched to any gene: 10. CDR3 loop: CASSLKWRGAGDTQYF. In DNA form, the CDR3 reads TGTGCCAGCAGCTTAAAATGGCGGGGGGCCGGGGATACGCAGTATTTT.

The chain is built from TRBV6-2 or TRBV6-3 and TRBJ1-3; D is unclear. With 5 bases removed from V and 2 bases from J, the gap between germline ends came to 13 bases. This CDR3 contains 15 residues. The germline CDR1 and CDR2 sequences are MNHEY and SVGEGT. CDR3 amino acids: CASSTEQIAGNTIYF. CDR3 coding DNA: TGTGCCAGCAGTACGGAGCAAATAGCTGGAAACACCATATATTTT.

J is TRBJ2-2 and V is TRBV6-4; the D is unclear. Germline V lookup: CDR1 MRHNA, CDR2 SNTAGT. Trimming stripped 7 bases from V and 6 bases from J, with 18 bases between. CDR3 length: 15 residues. CDR3 coding DNA: TGTGCCAGCAAGGCCAGCAGCAGAACGTCCGGGGAGCTGTTTTTT. Translating gives CASKASSRTSGELFF.

The table lists this clone with a count of one. The CDR3 reads CASSPPGLAGGIQETQYF. As DNA, the CDR3 is TGTGCCAGCAGCCCCCCGGGACTAGCGGGAGGGATTCAAGAGACCCAGTACTTC. The J gene is TRBJ2-5, the V gene TRBV4-2; 16 bases are shared with TRBD2. Germline V gives CDR1 LGHNA, CDR2 YNFKEQ. The CDR3 consists of 18 residues. The V gene end was trimmed by 4 bases and the J gene end by 2 bases; junction bases not matched to a gene: 7.

The genes are TRBV6-2 or TRBV6-3 and TRBJ1-1; 8 bases agree with TRBD1. The V gene end was trimmed by 4 bases and the J gene end by 6 bases; junction bases not matched to a gene: 4. The germline V gene encodes CDR1 MNHEY and CDR2 SVGEGT. This CDR3 spans 13 amino acids. In DNA form, the CDR3 reads TGTGCCAGCAGTTTCAGGGGGCCCTCTGAAGCTTTCTTT. It encodes CASSFRGPSEAFF.

This clone was observed a single time. The J gene is TRBJ2-1, the V gene TRBV19, with D perhaps TRBD1 (6 bases). Trimming cost V 8 bases and J 5 bases, with 7 bases left between them. The V gene's germline CDR1 is LNHDA and CDR2 SQIVND (reference sequence). This CDR3 contains 11 residues. CDR3 amino acids: CASSGDNEQFF. The CDR3 DNA reads as TGTGCCAGTTCAGGGGACAATGAGCAGTTCTTC.

The CDR3 DNA sequence: TGCAGCGTTGAAGAGGGGAGGGCCATCCATGGCTACACCTTC. It translates to CSVEEGRAIHGYTF. This chain uses TRBV29-1 with TRBJ1-2, with D hard to call. The CDR3 extends over 14 amino acids. CDR1 and CDR2 (germline): SQVTM, ANQGSEA. Trimming took off 0 bases at V and 6 bases at J, with 14 bases between the two ends.

V gene TRBV5-1 combines with J gene TRBJ2-3; 11 bases line up with TRBD2. Trimming cost V 4 bases and J 4 bases; bases outside gene matches: 5. The CDR3 has 15 residues. In germline, CDR1 is SGHRS, CDR2 YFSETQ. CDR3: CASSPIAGGPDTQYF. The CDR3 DNA reads as TGCGCCAGCAGCCCCATAGCGGGGGGGCCAGATACGCAGTATTTT.

This rearrangement joins TRBV19 to TRBJ1-4, with unresolved D. V lost 3 bases and J lost 8, with 4 bases in between. The CDR3 is 11 residues long. CDR1 is LNHDA and CDR2 is SQIVND in the germline V gene (reference sequence). CDR3 DNA: TGTGCCAGTAGTATCCAGGAAAAACTGTTTTTT. This gives the protein CASSIQEKLFF.

This chain joins TRBV5-1 and TRBJ2-7, with 7 bases aligning to TRBD1. Per the germline V gene, CDR1 is SGHRS and CDR2 is YFSETQ. The CDR3 runs 16 residues. The V segment lost 2 bases and the J segment 5 bases; nucleotides outside the gene matches: 13. The CDR3 DNA follows: TGCGCCAGCAGCTTCGGTCGCGTAGGGGGCGAGGACGAGCAGTACTTC. Encoded protein: CASSFGRVGGEDEQYF.

This chain's CDR3 is CASSEVRGSDRGDGYTF. CDR3 in DNA: TGTGCCAGCAGTGAAGTTCGGGGGTCGGACAGGGGAGATGGCTACACCTTC. V usage is TRBV2 and J usage is TRBJ1-2; TRBD1 agrees at 9 bases. Germline trimming cut 1 base from V and 6 bases from J; bases unmatched to any gene: 12. CDR3 length: 17 residues. Germline V CDR1 and CDR2: SNHLY, FYNNEI.

This chain joins TRBV5-1 and TRBJ2-3; D is unclear. Trimming stripped 4 bases from V and 8 bases from J, with 17 bases between. The CDR3 loop spans 14 amino acids. Germline V gives CDR1 SGHRS, CDR2 YFSETQ. CDR3 DNA: TGCGCCAGCAGCCTATCCTATACTGTTAGTACGCAGTATTTT. Translation: CASSLSYTVSTQYF.

The chain carries TRBV6-5 and TRBJ1-6; D remains unclear. CDR1 and CDR2 (germline): MNHEY, SVGAGI. The CDR3 has 12 residues. V gave up 8 bases and J gave up 3 bases, with 5 bases separating them. CDR3 sequence (DNA): TGTGCCAGCGGTAGCTATAATTCACCCCTCCACTTT. This codes for CASGSYNSPLHF.

The J gene is TRBJ2-5, the V gene TRBV7-2, with 8 positions matching TRBD2. CDR1 SGHTA and CDR2 FQGNSA come from the germline V gene. J gave up 2 bases and V 2 bases, and 7 bases lay outside the gene matches. This CDR3 is built from 16 residues. The CDR3 DNA is TGTGCCAGCAGCTTAATCCCAGCGGGAGATCAAGAGACCCAGTACTTC. This sequence encodes CASSLIPAGDQETQYF.

The chain is built from TRBV11-1 and TRBJ1-1; 8 bases agree with TRBD1. The germline V gene encodes CDR1 SGHAT and CDR2 FQDESV (reference sequence). Trimming removed 5 bases from V and 0 bases from J; junction bases left unmatched: 8. This CDR3 is built from 16 residues. The CDR3 spells CASSPGQGGMNTEAFF. CDR3 sequence (DNA): TGTGCCAGCAGCCCCGGACAGGGAGGGATGAACACTGAAGCTTTCTTT. The whole variable domain, filled in from reference TRBV11-1 and TRBJ1-1, reads EAEVAQSPRYKITEKSQAVAFWCDPISGHATLYWYRQILGQGPELLVQFQDESVVDDSQLPKDRFSAERLKGVDSTLKIQPAELGDSAMYLCASSPGQGGMNTEAFFGQGTRLTVV.